A selection of T cell receptor beta chains follows, all from one sample in a study of shared clonotypes between healthy human individuals. Assay used: immunoSEQ multiplex PCR; TCRdb lists only in-frame clones, some missing. Here the sample spans hundreds of thousands of clones, about 95% being singletons. Source material: naive CD8+ T cells sorted from blood. These receptors were collected from a woman under 40 in good health. Both conserved end residues are part of each CDR3. Each record gives: clone size, V gene, D gene, J gene, CDR3 protein, CDR3 DNA. D genes are given only for firm matches. Not every row has a clone size; where given, it reads once, few, many or a size class.

once,TRBV11-2,TRBD1,TRBJ2-7,CASSLDLPGQGSYEQYF,TGTGCCAGCAGCTTAGACCTACCGGGACAGGGATCCTACGAGCAGTACTTC
.,TRBV28,TRBD1,TRBJ1-5,CASSLSWTGNNQPQHF,TGTGCCAGCAGTTTATCTTGGACAGGGAATAATCAGCCCCAGCATTTT
.,TRBV13,.,TRBJ2-7,CASGNTYEQYF,TGTGCCAGCGGCAATACCTACGAGCAGTACTTC
.,TRBV28,.,TRBJ1-1,CASSLTPRLGENTEAFF,TGTGCCAGCAGTCTAACCCCTCGATTGGGAGAGAACACTGAAGCTTTCTTT
.,TRBV19,.,TRBJ1-5,CASSTVEPAPHQPQHF,TGTGCCAGTAGTACGGTTGAGCCCGCCCCCCATCAGCCCCAGCATTTT
.,TRBV15,.,TRBJ1-4,CATSSPLRGVEEKLFF,TGTGCCACCAGCAGCCCGCTCCGAGGGGTCGAGGAAAAACTGTTTTTT
.,TRBV5-6,.,TRBJ1-1,CASSYVGVWTEAFF,TGTGCCAGCAGCTATGTGGGGGTTTGGACTGAAGCTTTCTTT
.,TRBV6-1,.,TRBJ2-1,CASSEDPEQFF,TGTGCCAGCAGTGAAGATCCTGAGCAGTTCTTC
.,TRBV28,TRBD1,TRBJ2-3,CASSLSPGQGPDTQYF,TGTGCCAGCAGTTTATCTCCGGGACAGGGGCCAGATACGCAGTATTTT
.,TRBV9,TRBD2,TRBJ2-7,CASSVGSGGSYEQYF,TGTGCCAGCAGCGTAGGGTCGGGAGGGAGCTACGAGCAGTACTTC
.,TRBV4-1,.,TRBJ2-2,CASSQGAHRVGTGELFF,TGCGCCAGCAGCCAGGGGGCCCACAGGGTAGGCACCGGGGAGCTGTTTTTT
.,TRBV28,.,TRBJ2-7,CASSTPRYEQYF,TGTGCCAGCAGCACTCCTAGGTACGAGCAGTACTTC
.,TRBV10-2,.,TRBJ2-7,CASSDPSYEQYF,TGCGCCAGCAGTGATCCTAGCTACGAGCAGTACTTC
.,TRBV6-1,TRBD2,TRBJ2-7,CASSETSGTYYEQYF,TGTGCCAGCAGTGAAACTAGCGGGACCTACTACGAGCAGTACTTC
.,TRBV7-9,TRBD2,TRBJ2-7,CASSLAGLAEHFDEQYF,TGTGCCAGCAGCTTAGCTGGCCTAGCGGAACACTTCGACGAGCAGTACTTC
once,TRBV6-5,TRBD1,TRBJ2-2,CASGLPGQGSRELFF,TGTGCCAGCGGCCTGCCCGGACAGGGATCAAGGGAGCTGTTTTTT
.,TRBV27,.,TRBJ1-2,CASRFGGGSLDGYTF,TGTGCCAGCAGATTCGGGGGAGGTTCCCTCGATGGCTACACCTTC
once,TRBV15,TRBD1,TRBJ1-1,CATSTGQGPNTEAFF,TGTGCCACCAGCACGGGACAGGGACCTAACACTGAAGCTTTCTTT
.,TRBV7-8,TRBD1,TRBJ1-5,CASSLLQGVTNQPQHF,TGTGCCAGCAGCTTACTACAGGGGGTGACCAATCAGCCCCAGCATTTT
once,TRBV7-9,.,TRBJ2-7,CASSLDGGSYEQYF,TGTGCCAGCAGCTTAGACGGGGGCTCCTACGAGCAGTACTTC
.,TRBV6-5,.,TRBJ2-7,CASSYALGFEQYF,TGTGCCAGCAGTTACGCGCTCGGGTTCGAGCAGTACTTC
.,TRBV29-1,.,TRBJ2-7,CSVEDGTRYEQYF,TGCAGCGTTGAAGATGGGACCAGGTACGAGCAGTACTTC
.,TRBV28,TRBD1,TRBJ2-7,CASSFNRDRGSYEQYF,TGTGCCAGCAGTTTCAACCGGGACAGGGGGAGCTACGAGCAGTACTTC
.,TRBV9,TRBD1,TRBJ1-2,CASSVGQGNYGYTF,TGTGCCAGCAGCGTAGGACAGGGGAACTATGGCTACACCTTC
.,TRBV29-1,.,TRBJ2-7,CSVLSGYEQYF,TGCAGCGTCCTCAGCGGTTACGAGCAGTACTTC
.,TRBV4-1,TRBD1,TRBJ1-5,CASSQGTGVFDQPQHF,TGCGCCAGCAGCCAGGGAACAGGGGTTTTTGATCAGCCCCAGCATTTT
.,TRBV27,.,TRBJ1-5,CARRGQPQHF,TGTGCCCGAAGGGGTCAGCCCCAGCATTTT
once,TRBV27,.,TRBJ2-3,CASAYGGETDTQYF,TGTGCCAGCGCGTACGGGGGAGAAACAGATACGCAGTATTTT
once,TRBV5-6,.,TRBJ1-2,CASSSADYGYTF,TGTGCCAGCAGCTCGGCGGACTATGGCTACACCTTC
.,TRBV5-1,TRBD1,TRBJ2-5,CASSTHRGLRETQYF,TGCGCCAGCAGCACCCACAGGGGGCTTAGAGAGACCCAGTACTTC
.,TRBV7-9,.,TRBJ2-7,CASSLGGVTYEQYF,TGTGCCAGCAGCTTAGGGGGGGTTACCTACGAGCAGTACTTC
.,TRBV2,.,TRBJ1-5,CASSEGDKEHF,TGTGCCAGCAGTGAAGGGGACAAAGAACATTTT
.,TRBV6-5,.,TRBJ1-5,CASSPWTTGGQPQHF,TGTGCCAGCAGTCCCTGGACTACCGGGGGGCAGCCCCAGCATTTT
.,TRBV28,TRBD2,TRBJ2-7,CASTQAGGGTYEQYF,TGTGCCAGCACCCAAGCGGGAGGAGGGACCTACGAGCAGTACTTC
.,TRBV28,TRBD1,TRBJ2-6,CASSLSPGQSVSGANVLTF,TGTGCCAGCAGTTTATCCCCGGGACAGTCAGTCTCTGGGGCCAACGTCCTGACTTTC
.,TRBV7-9,.,TRBJ2-7,CASSLAGEQYF,TGTGCCAGCAGCTTAGCGGGGGAGCAGTACTTC
.,TRBV7-2,TRBD2,TRBJ2-5,CASSEASGIQETQYF,TGTGCCAGCTCCGAGGCTAGCGGGATCCAAGAGACCCAGTACTTC
.,TRBV15,TRBD1,TRBJ2-2,CATSRPQGGTGELFF,TGTGCCACCAGCAGACCACAGGGGGGAACCGGGGAGCTGTTTTTT
.,TRBV5-6,.,TRBJ2-7,CATAFGGSYEQYF,TGTGCCACCGCTTTCGGCGGATCCTACGAGCAGTACTTC
.,TRBV7-9,.,TRBJ2-1,CASSPPMAGYNEQFF,TGTGCCAGCAGCCCACCAATGGCGGGCTACAATGAGCAGTTCTTC
.,TRBV27,TRBD1,TRBJ2-6,CASSTRTGLSGANVLTF,TGTGCCAGCAGCACCCGGACAGGGCTCTCTGGGGCCAACGTCCTGACTTTC
.,TRBV5-4,TRBD1,TRBJ2-6,CASSWDRATGANVLTF,TGTGCCAGCAGCTGGGACAGGGCTACTGGGGCCAACGTCCTGACTTTC
.,TRBV4-1,.,TRBJ2-1,CASSQAPDNEQFF,TGCGCCAGCAGCCAAGCGCCAGACAATGAGCAGTTCTTC
.,TRBV5-1,.,TRBJ2-7,CASSFSPSDLTYEQYF,TGCGCCAGCAGCTTCTCCCCTTCAGATCTCACCTACGAGCAGTACTTC
.,TRBV11-2,TRBD2,TRBJ2-7,CASSFGGAYEQYF,TGTGCCAGCAGTTTCGGGGGGGCCTACGAGCAGTACTTC